Listed below are T cell receptor beta chains from one sample, sequenced in a study of blood T cell repertoires in COVID-19. TCRdb's table, derived via immunoSEQ multiplex PCR, lists solely in-frame clones and lacks some. This sample has approximately 250,000 clones, with 88% found just once. The sequencing input was PBMCs or T cells enriched from blood (not recorded which). All receptors come from a woman in her twenties or thirties who had recovered from COVID-19. Both conserved end residues are part of each CDR3. D genes are given only for firm matches. Not all rows give a size; the values are once, few, many and, for expanded clones, a class.

clone size: .
D gene: TRBD1
V gene: TRBV18
J gene: TRBJ1-1
CDR3 protein: CASSYDRGNTEAFF
CDR3 DNA: TGTGCCAGCTCATATGACAGGGGGAACACTGAAGCTTTCTTT

clone size: .
D gene: .
V gene: TRBV27
J gene: TRBJ1-1
CDR3 protein: CASSLWKLQEHTEAFF
CDR3 DNA: TGTGCCAGCAGTTTATGGAAACTACAGGAACACACTGAAGCTTTCTTT

clone size: .
D gene: .
V gene: TRBV21-1
J gene: TRBJ1-5
CDR3 protein: CASSKAPTGGNSNQPQHF
CDR3 DNA: TGTGCCAGCAGCAAAGCCCCGACAGGGGGGAATAGCAATCAGCCCCAGCATTTT

clone size: few
D gene: TRBD2
V gene: TRBV7-9
J gene: TRBJ2-3
CDR3 protein: CASSLIESWRETPTDTQYF
CDR3 DNA: TGTGCCAGCAGCTTAATCGAGTCGTGGCGGGAGACCCCCACAGATACGCAGTATTTT

clone size: .
D gene: .
V gene: TRBV28
J gene: TRBJ1-1
CDR3 protein: CASSLGRRRINTEAFF
CDR3 DNA: TGTGCCAGCAGTTTGGGGAGGAGGCGGATCAACACTGAAGCTTTCTTT

clone size: once
D gene: .
V gene: TRBV28
J gene: TRBJ1-1
CDR3 protein: CASNPREGRGAFF
CDR3 DNA: TGTGCCAGCAATCCCCGTGAGGGGAGGGGAGCTTTCTTT

clone size: .
D gene: TRBD2
V gene: TRBV10-1
J gene: TRBJ2-3
CDR3 protein: CASSPGLAGGLGTDTQYF
CDR3 DNA: TGCGCCAGCAGTCCCGGACTAGCGGGGGGGCTAGGAACAGATACGCAGTATTTT

clone size: .
D gene: .
V gene: TRBV9
J gene: TRBJ2-7
CDR3 protein: CASSEAQNTEQYF
CDR3 DNA: TGTGCCAGCAGCGAGGCACAGAACACCGAGCAGTACTTC

clone size: once
D gene: TRBD1
V gene: TRBV3-1/TRBV3-2
J gene: TRBJ2-7
CDR3 protein: CASSQEGGRYEQYF
CDR3 DNA: TGTGCCAGCAGCCAAGAAGGGGGCCGCTACGAGCAGTACTTC

clone size: .
D gene: .
V gene: TRBV7-9
J gene: TRBJ2-2
CDR3 protein: CASSEVGGNTGELFF
CDR3 DNA: TGTGCCAGCAGCGAGGTCGGGGGGAACACCGGGGAGCTGTTTTTT

clone size: .
D gene: TRBD2
V gene: TRBV6-2/TRBV6-3
J gene: TRBJ2-1
CDR3 protein: CASSLLAGGYNEQFF
CDR3 DNA: TGTGCCAGCAGCCTTCTAGCGGGGGGATACAATGAGCAGTTCTTC

clone size: .
D gene: TRBD1
V gene: TRBV2
J gene: TRBJ2-6
CDR3 protein: CASSAGGSGANVLTF
CDR3 DNA: TGTGCCAGCAGCGCAGGGGGCTCTGGGGCCAACGTCCTGACTTTC

clone size: .
D gene: TRBD2
V gene: TRBV13
J gene: TRBJ2-2
CDR3 protein: CASSLLERGNTGELFF
CDR3 DNA: TGTGCCAGCAGCCTTTTGGAGCGGGGGAACACCGGGGAGCTGTTTTTT

clone size: .
D gene: .
V gene: TRBV5-6
J gene: TRBJ2-3
CDR3 protein: CASSPFAADTQYF
CDR3 DNA: TGTGCCAGCAGTCCCTTTGCAGCAGATACGCAGTATTTT

clone size: .
D gene: TRBD1
V gene: TRBV18
J gene: TRBJ1-1
CDR3 protein: CASSPRGGSTSGQGNTEAFF
CDR3 DNA: TGTGCCAGCTCACCACGGGGAGGTTCCACATCGGGACAGGGGAACACTGAAGCTTTCTTT

clone size: .
D gene: .
V gene: TRBV6-6
J gene: TRBJ1-6
CDR3 protein: CASSFSQGSYNSPLHF
CDR3 DNA: TGTGCCAGCAGTTTCTCGCAGGGTTCCTATAATTCACCCCTCCACTTT

clone size: .
D gene: .
V gene: TRBV11-2
J gene: TRBJ2-7
CDR3 protein: CASSLETSDEQYF
CDR3 DNA: TGTGCCAGCAGCTTGGAAACTAGTGACGAGCAGTACTTC

clone size: .
D gene: .
V gene: TRBV6-2/TRBV6-3
J gene: TRBJ2-3
CDR3 protein: CASSFRGPPDTQYF
CDR3 DNA: TGTGCCAGCAGTTTCCGAGGCCCGCCAGATACGCAGTATTTT

clone size: .
D gene: TRBD2
V gene: TRBV5-6
J gene: TRBJ2-7
CDR3 protein: CASSLGPGLAGEGQYF
CDR3 DNA: TGTGCCAGCAGCTTGGGTCCAGGACTAGCGGGAGAGGGGCAGTACTTC

clone size: .
D gene: .
V gene: TRBV2
J gene: TRBJ1-5
CDR3 protein: CASRGTGSQPQHF
CDR3 DNA: TGTGCCAGCAGGGGTACAGGGAGCCAGCCCCAGCATTTT

clone size: .
D gene: .
V gene: TRBV19
J gene: TRBJ2-5
CDR3 protein: CASSIFRDTETQYF
CDR3 DNA: TGTGCCAGTAGTATATTCCGAGACACGGAGACCCAGTACTTC

clone size: .
D gene: .
V gene: TRBV9
J gene: TRBJ2-5
CDR3 protein: CASSTWGAGAYQETQYF
CDR3 DNA: TGTGCCAGCAGCACCTGGGGCGCGGGGGCGTACCAAGAGACCCAGTACTTC

clone size: once
D gene: .
V gene: TRBV18
J gene: TRBJ2-3
CDR3 protein: CASSPLVDTQYF
CDR3 DNA: TGTGCCAGCTCACCCTTAGTAGATACGCAGTATTTT

clone size: .
D gene: .
V gene: TRBV18
J gene: TRBJ2-4
CDR3 protein: CASSQTGGLAKNIQYF
CDR3 DNA: TGTGCCAGCTCCCAGACAGGAGGACTAGCCAAAAACATTCAGTACTTC

clone size: .
D gene: .
V gene: TRBV7-2
J gene: TRBJ1-5
CDR3 protein: CASSLDAIGQPQHF
CDR3 DNA: TGTGCCAGCAGCTTAGACGCCATCGGTCAGCCCCAGCATTTT

clone size: .
D gene: .
V gene: TRBV4-3
J gene: TRBJ1-2
CDR3 protein: CASSPPGIAYGYTF
CDR3 DNA: TGCGCCAGCAGCCCTCCGGGAATAGCCTATGGCTACACCTTC

clone size: .
D gene: .
V gene: TRBV9
J gene: TRBJ1-1
CDR3 protein: CASSVVPDTEAFF
CDR3 DNA: TGTGCCAGCAGCGTAGTTCCCGACACTGAAGCTTTCTTT

clone size: .
D gene: TRBD2
V gene: TRBV5-1
J gene: TRBJ2-3
CDR3 protein: CASSLARLAGGENTQYF
CDR3 DNA: TGCGCCAGCAGCTTGGCGAGACTAGCGGGAGGAGAGAATACGCAGTATTTT

clone size: .
D gene: .
V gene: TRBV6-2/TRBV6-3
J gene: TRBJ2-5
CDR3 protein: CASSLLTGRRGTQYF
CDR3 DNA: TGTGCCAGCAGTTTGCTAACCGGTCGAAGGGGGACCCAGTACTTC

clone size: .
D gene: .
V gene: TRBV5-1
J gene: TRBJ2-5
CDR3 protein: CASSLMADQETQYF
CDR3 DNA: TGCGCCAGCAGCTTGATGGCGGATCAAGAGACCCAGTACTTC

clone size: .
D gene: TRBD2
V gene: TRBV29-1
J gene: TRBJ2-7
CDR3 protein: CSVLGGGDDPYEQYF
CDR3 DNA: TGCAGCGTACTAGGTGGGGGGGACGACCCCTACGAGCAGTACTTC

clone size: .
D gene: .
V gene: TRBV18
J gene: TRBJ1-2
CDR3 protein: CASSQGLIPYGYTF
CDR3 DNA: TGTGCCAGCTCCCAGGGACTCATTCCGTATGGCTACACCTTC

clone size: .
D gene: TRBD1
V gene: TRBV5-1
J gene: TRBJ2-2
CDR3 protein: CASSRITGGFTLTGELFF
CDR3 DNA: TGCGCCAGCAGCAGAATAACAGGGGGCTTTACTCTCACCGGGGAGCTGTTTTTT

clone size: .
D gene: .
V gene: TRBV11-2
J gene: TRBJ2-7
CDR3 protein: CASSWGGSYEQYF
CDR3 DNA: TGTGCCAGCAGCTGGGGCGGCTCCTACGAGCAGTACTTC

clone size: .
D gene: TRBD2
V gene: TRBV18
J gene: TRBJ2-3
CDR3 protein: CASSLAGTSGSYTQYF
CDR3 DNA: TGTGCCAGCTCACTGGCCGGGACTAGCGGGTCGTATACGCAGTATTTT

clone size: .
D gene: .
V gene: TRBV30
J gene: TRBJ2-3
CDR3 protein: CAWSGLGSGDTQYF
CDR3 DNA: TGTGCCTGGAGTGGGCTGGGCTCGGGGGATACGCAGTATTTT

clone size: .
D gene: TRBD1
V gene: TRBV5-1
J gene: TRBJ1-2
CDR3 protein: CASSSTDRNYGYTF
CDR3 DNA: TGCGCCAGCAGCTCCACGGACAGGAACTATGGCTACACCTTC

clone size: .
D gene: TRBD1
V gene: TRBV16
J gene: TRBJ1-4
CDR3 protein: CASRTLTGTGSEKLFF
CDR3 DNA: TGTGCCAGCAGAACCCTTACCGGGACAGGGAGTGAAAAACTGTTTTTT

clone size: .
D gene: .
V gene: TRBV7-9
J gene: TRBJ2-1
CDR3 protein: CASSLSLQGDRNEQFF
CDR3 DNA: TGTGCCAGCAGCTTAAGTCTCCAGGGTGATCGCAATGAGCAGTTCTTC

clone size: .
D gene: .
V gene: TRBV23-1
J gene: TRBJ2-3
CDR3 protein: CASTRGDTQYF
CDR3 DNA: TGCGCCAGCACCCGGGGGGATACGCAGTATTTT

clone size: .
D gene: .
V gene: TRBV27
J gene: TRBJ1-1
CDR3 protein: CASSLVRGDTEAFF
CDR3 DNA: TGTGCCAGCAGTTTGGTTCGGGGGGACACTGAAGCTTTCTTT

clone size: .
D gene: .
V gene: TRBV27
J gene: TRBJ2-1
CDR3 protein: CASSLSPLTVSYNEQFF
CDR3 DNA: TGTGCCAGCAGTTTATCCCCTCTGACAGTCTCCTACAATGAGCAGTTCTTC

clone size: .
D gene: .
V gene: TRBV12-3/TRBV12-4
J gene: TRBJ2-7
CDR3 protein: CASSFGRAGEQYF
CDR3 DNA: TGTGCCAGCAGTTTTGGCAGGGCGGGGGAGCAGTACTTC

clone size: .
D gene: TRBD1
V gene: TRBV5-3
J gene: TRBJ1-4
CDR3 protein: CARSLALGGYTEKLFF
CDR3 DNA: TGTGCCAGAAGCTTGGCGCTAGGGGGCTATACTGAAAAACTGTTTTTT

clone size: .
D gene: .
V gene: TRBV27
J gene: TRBJ2-1
CDR3 protein: CASRAPRVEAHAYNEQFF
CDR3 DNA: TGTGCCAGCAGAGCCCCGAGAGTGGAGGCCCATGCCTACAATGAGCAGTTCTTC

clone size: .
D gene: TRBD1
V gene: TRBV11-2
J gene: TRBJ1-1
CDR3 protein: CASSLGYDRGMTEAFF
CDR3 DNA: TGTGCCAGCAGCTTAGGCTACGACAGGGGAATGACTGAAGCTTTCTTT

clone size: .
D gene: TRBD1
V gene: TRBV15
J gene: TRBJ1-5
CDR3 protein: CATSRAGTGINQPQHF
CDR3 DNA: TGTGCCACCAGCAGAGCCGGGACAGGGATCAATCAGCCCCAGCATTTT

clone size: .
D gene: TRBD2
V gene: TRBV4-1
J gene: TRBJ2-1
CDR3 protein: CASSQQQAGVVYNEQFF
CDR3 DNA: TGCGCCAGCAGCCAACAGCAAGCGGGGGTGGTCTACAATGAGCAGTTCTTC

clone size: .
D gene: TRBD1
V gene: TRBV7-9
J gene: TRBJ2-7
CDR3 protein: CASSLDRAYEQYF
CDR3 DNA: TGTGCCAGCAGCTTGGACAGGGCCTACGAGCAGTACTTC

clone size: few
D gene: .
V gene: TRBV7-9
J gene: TRBJ1-2
CDR3 protein: CASSLPSTANYGYTF
CDR3 DNA: TGTGCCAGCAGCTTACCCTCGACAGCTAACTATGGCTACACCTTC

clone size: .
D gene: .
V gene: TRBV11-3
J gene: TRBJ2-3
CDR3 protein: CASSLDHAGTQYF
CDR3 DNA: TGTGCCAGCAGCTTAGATCATGCGGGCACGCAGTATTTT